This T cell receptor (beta chain) was profiled in a study of cytotoxic CD8 clonotypes in ibrutinib-treated CLL. Study findings and constraints: Public clonotypes were seen rarely and were contracted or stable on treatment. The clonality went up when patients responded to ibrutinib and dropped back toward baseline at progression.

The source of about 2 micrograms of genomic DNA for TCR beta libraries was cryopreserved PBMCs. Notes on this clone: Its antigen is unidentified.

Sequencing was designed to attain a depth spanning 1 in 200,000 to 1 in 1 million T cells. The table came from immunoSEQ multiplex PCR; TCRdb's copy has only in-frame clones and leaves some out. This sample has some 150,000 clones, with 75% to 85% found just once. Germline V gene lookup returns CDR1 MNHEY and CDR2 SMNVEV (reference sequence). The CDR3 contains 17 residues. Trimming took off 6 bases at V and 3 bases at J, with 20 bases between the two ends. The rearrangement uses TRBV27 and TRBJ2-2, with D perhaps matching TRBD1 (6 bases). This sequence originates from a human donor with chronic lymphocytic leukemia. The sample here was PBMCs, taken after 12 months of ibrutinib treatment. The CDR3 nucleotides read TGTGCCAGCAGCCTCCTCCTCAGGGGTTTGGACACCGGGGAGCTGTTTTTT. Translation: CASSLLLRGLDTGELFF.